The entry below describes one TCR beta chain. Its matching antigen is unknown. The V gene lost 1 base and the J gene lost 0 bases, with 11 bases spanning the gap. Per the germline V gene, CDR1 is MNHEY and CDR2 is SMNVEV (reference sequence). The CDR3 spans 16 residues. The data were obtained in a study of CD8 T cells in Susac syndrome. Findings of the study overall: The TCR sequencing and HLA analysis in the study involved a relatively small number of individuals, as the study acknowledged.

CD8+ and CD4+ blood T cells underwent TCR beta sequencing. Treatment-naive patients with stable or active relapsing-remitting disease served as multiple sclerosis controls. RNA, at roughly 0.5 to 1 ug, was reverse transcribed with random hexamers. Via MiXCR, TCRdb re-called the immunoSEQ multiplex PCR reads, giving one row per CDR3 protein. Among 250,000 to 350,000 distinct CDR3 sequences, 85% were seen once, and the ten largest hold about 0.11%. Source material: CD8+ T cells from PBMCs. V gene TRBV27 combines with J gene TRBJ2-3; the D is unclear. The sequence was collected from a human donor with multiple sclerosis. The CDR3 DNA reads as TGTGCCAGCAGTTTATTTCAGGACCTTAGCACAGATACGCAGTATTTT. It specifies CASSLFQDLSTDTQYF.